This T cell receptor (beta chain) was found in a study of blood T cell repertoires in COVID-19. Germline V gene data show CDR1 as SGHDN and CDR2 as FVKESK. Trimming pared 5 bases from V and 5 bases from J, leaving 13 bases between. The CDR3 sequence is 14 residues long. Assay: immunoSEQ multiplex PCR; the TCRdb copy retains only in-frame clones and omits some. The sample has about 410,000 clones, around 92% seen once. The sequence was obtained from a woman in her 30s who had recovered from COVID-19. This sequence joins TRBV14 and TRBJ2-1, with D perhaps TRBD1 (5 bases). Specimen: PBMCs or T cells enriched from blood (not recorded which). In DNA, the CDR3 is TGTGCCAGCAGCTACAGGACCGGAGACAATGAGCAGTTCTTC. This encodes CASSYRTGDNEQFF. The entire variable domain, with the rest obtained from reference TRBV14 and TRBJ2-1, is as follows: EAGVTQFPSHSVIEKGQTVTLRCDPISGHDNLYWYRRVMGKEIKFLLHFVKESKQDESGMPNNRFLAERTGGTYSTLKVQPAELEDSGVYFCASSYRTGDNEQFFGPGTRLTVL.